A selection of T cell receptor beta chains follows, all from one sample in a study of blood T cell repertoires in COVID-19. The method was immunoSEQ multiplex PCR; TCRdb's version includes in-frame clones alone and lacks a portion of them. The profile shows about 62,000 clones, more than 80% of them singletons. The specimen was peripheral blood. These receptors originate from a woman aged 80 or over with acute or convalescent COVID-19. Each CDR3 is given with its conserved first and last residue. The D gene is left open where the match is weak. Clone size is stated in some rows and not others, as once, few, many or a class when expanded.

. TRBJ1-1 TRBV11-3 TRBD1 TGTGCCAGCAGCCGTCGGACAGGGGAGAACACTGAAGCTTTCTTT CASSRRTGENTEAFF
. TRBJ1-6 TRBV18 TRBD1 TGTGCCAGCTCACCAAGGACAGGCTCCTATAATTCACCCCTCCACTTT CASSPRTGSYNSPLHF
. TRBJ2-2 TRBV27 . TGTGCCAGCGGCCCTGGGCCTTCCTGGGACACCGGGGAGCTGTTTTTT CASGPGPSWDTGELFF
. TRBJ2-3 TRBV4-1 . TGCGCCAGCAGCCAAGCGGGCACAGATACGCAGTATTTT CASSQAGTDTQYF
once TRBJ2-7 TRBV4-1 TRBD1 TGCGCCAGCAGCCTGACCGGGACAGGGACCTACGAGCAGTACTTC CASSLTGTGTYEQYF
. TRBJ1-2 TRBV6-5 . TGTGCCAGCAGACCCCGACAGACAACTAACTATGGCTACACCTTC CASRPRQTTNYGYTF
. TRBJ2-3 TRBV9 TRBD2 TGTGCCAGCAGCGCTTTAGCGGGGGGGATCACAGATACGCAGTATTTT CASSALAGGITDTQYF
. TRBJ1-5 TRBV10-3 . TGTGCCATCACGGGTTCGGACAATCAGCCCCAGCATTTT CAITGSDNQPQHF
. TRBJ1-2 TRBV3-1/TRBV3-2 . TGTGCCAGCAGCCAAGACCAGGGTTTCTATGGCTACACCTTC CASSQDQGFYGYTF
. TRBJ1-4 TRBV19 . TGTGCCAGTAGTACCCGGGACTCGAATGAAAAACTGTTTTTT CASSTRDSNEKLFF
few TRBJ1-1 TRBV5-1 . TGCGCCAGCAGCGAGGTAGGCACTGAAGCTTTCTTT CASSEVGTEAFF
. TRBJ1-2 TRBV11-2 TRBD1 TGTGCCAGCAGCCCGAGGGACAGCTATGGCTACACCTTC CASSPRDSYGYTF
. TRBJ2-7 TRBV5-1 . TGCGCCAGCAGCCGGCAGGGGGGCAGGGAAGAGCAGTACTTC CASSRQGGREEQYF
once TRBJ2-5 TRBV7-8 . TGTGCCAGCAGCCGAAGTGGGGGGTTGCCCCAAGAGACCCAGTACTTC CASSRSGGLPQETQYF
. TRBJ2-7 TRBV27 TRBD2 TGTGCCAGCAGTCCAAGACTAGCGGGGGTGCGGTACGAGCAGTACTTC CASSPRLAGVRYEQYF
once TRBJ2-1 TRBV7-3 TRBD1 TGTGCCAGCAGCTTTGGGACAGGGGATGAGCAGTTCTTC CASSFGTGDEQFF
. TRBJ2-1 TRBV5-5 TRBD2 TGTGCCAGCAGTCCTGGACTAGGAACATACAATGAGCAGTTCTTC CASSPGLGTYNEQFF
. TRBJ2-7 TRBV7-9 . TGTGCCAGCAGTCGCACTCTAGCGACTTACGAGCAGTACTTC CASSRTLATYEQYF
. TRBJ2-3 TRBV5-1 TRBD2 TGCGCCAGCAGCCGGGGACTAGCGCTAAGGGCAGATACGCAGTATTTT CASSRGLALRADTQYF
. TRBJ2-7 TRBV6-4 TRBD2 TGTGCCAGCAGTGAGGCGAGTAGCGGGAGGTACGAGCAGTACTTC CASSEASSGRYEQYF
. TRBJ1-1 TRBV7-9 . TGTGCCAGCAGTAAAGGTCCGGGGATGAACACTGAAGCTTTCTTT CASSKGPGMNTEAFF
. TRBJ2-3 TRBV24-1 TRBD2 TGTGCCACCAGTGATTTTTACGGACTAGCGGGGGGACCTAGCACAGATACGCAGTATTTT CATSDFYGLAGGPSTDTQYF
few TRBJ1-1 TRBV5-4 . TGTGCCAGCAGCTTGGCCCGGGGGGCTCCTGAAGCTTTCTTT CASSLARGAPEAFF
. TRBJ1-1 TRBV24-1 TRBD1 TGTGCCACCAGTGATTGGACAGGCACCCTTTCTTTCTTT CATSDWTGTLSFF
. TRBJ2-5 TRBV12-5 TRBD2 TGTGCTAGTGGTTTCGGACTAGCGGGGGGGCAAGAGACCCAGTACTTC CASGFGLAGGQETQYF
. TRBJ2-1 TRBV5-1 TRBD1 TGCGCCAGCAGCCTTGGACAGGTGTCCTACAATGAGCAGTTCTTC CASSLGQVSYNEQFF
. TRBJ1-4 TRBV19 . TGTGCCAGTAGAGCCTCGAGGGGGGAAAAACTGTTTTTT CASRASRGEKLFF
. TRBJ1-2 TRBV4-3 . TGCGCCAGCAGCCAAGCGGAGGGCGCGGGCTATGGCTACACCTTC CASSQAEGAGYGYTF
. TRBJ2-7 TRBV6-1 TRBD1 TGTGCCAGCAGTGGGGCCCGGACAGGGGCAATGAACGAGCAGTACTTC CASSGARTGAMNEQYF
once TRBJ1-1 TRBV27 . TGTGCCAGCAGTTTGACAGGACTGAACACTGAAGCTTTCTTT CASSLTGLNTEAFF
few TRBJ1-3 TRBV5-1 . TGCGCCAGCAGCTTGGATGGGGCTCCATCTGGAAACACCATATATTTT CASSLDGAPSGNTIYF
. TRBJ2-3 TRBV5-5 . TGTGCCAGCAGCTCCTTTTCAGGGCGGCGCACAGATACGCAGTATTTT CASSSFSGRRTDTQYF
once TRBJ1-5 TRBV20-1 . TGCAGTGCTAGTAGGGGAAATCAGCCCCAGCATTTT CSASRGNQPQHF
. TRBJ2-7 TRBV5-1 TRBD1 TGCGCCAGCAGCCCGAAGACAGGGAGCGAGCAGTACTTC CASSPKTGSEQYF
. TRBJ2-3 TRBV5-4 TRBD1 TGTGCCAGCAGCCCGGACAGGGCGGATACGCAGTATTTT CASSPDRADTQYF
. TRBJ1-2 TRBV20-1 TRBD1 TGCAGTGCTAGTTTGGACAGGGGAGGCTATGGCTACACCTTC CSASLDRGGYGYTF
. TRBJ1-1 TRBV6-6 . TGTGCCAGCAGTACAGGGTCGGGGACTGAAGCTTTCTTT CASSTGSGTEAFF
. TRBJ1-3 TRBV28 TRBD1 TGTGCCAGCAGTTCGCAGACAGGGGGTTATGGAAACACCATATATTTT CASSSQTGGYGNTIYF
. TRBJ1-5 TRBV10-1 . TGCGCCGGTTTCTCGAGTCGCCAGCCCCAGCATTTT CAGFSSRQPQHF
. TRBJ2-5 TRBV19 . TGTGCCAGTAAACAGGGTACAGCGGAGACCCAGTACTTC CASKQGTAETQYF
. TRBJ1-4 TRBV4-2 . TGTGCCAGCAGCCAAGATTACAGATCAGATGAAAAACTGTTTTTT CASSQDYRSDEKLFF
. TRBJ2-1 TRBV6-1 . TGTGCCAGCAGTCCGCAGCGAAATGAGCAGTTCTTC CASSPQRNEQFF
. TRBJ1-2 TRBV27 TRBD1 TGTGCCAGCAGTCCAGGGGGGGGGACAGGGGTCCATGGCTACACCTTC CASSPGGGTGVHGYTF
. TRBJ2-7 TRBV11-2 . TGTGCCAGCAGCTTAGGATTAGGGGAATACTACGAGCAGTACTTC CASSLGLGEYYEQYF
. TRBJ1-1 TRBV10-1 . TGCGCCAGCAACCAATTAGGGGGCACTGAAGCTTTCTTT CASNQLGGTEAFF
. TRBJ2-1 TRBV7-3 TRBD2 TGTGCCTCTAGGTCCGGGGGGGAAGAGCAGTTCTTC CASRSGGEEQFF
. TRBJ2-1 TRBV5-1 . TGCGCCAGCAGCTGGGGCGGGATAGGAGAGCAGTTCTTC CASSWGGIGEQFF
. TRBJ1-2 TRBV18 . TGTGCCAGCTCATCTACTAGTTATGGCTACACCTTC CASSSTSYGYTF
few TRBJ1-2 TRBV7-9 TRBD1 TGTGCCAGCAGCCGGACAGGGGATGGCTACACCTTC CASSRTGDGYTF
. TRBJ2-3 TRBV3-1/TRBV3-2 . TGTGCCAGCAGCCAGATCCGGGACACAGATACGCAGTATTTT CASSQIRDTDTQYF
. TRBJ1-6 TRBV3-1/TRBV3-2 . TGTGCCAGCAGCCGCACAACAGGGAATTCACCCCTCCACTTT CASSRTTGNSPLHF
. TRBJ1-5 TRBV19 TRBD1 TGTGCCAGTAAGAACAGGGGGGATAATAGCAATCAGCCCCAGCATTTT CASKNRGDNSNQPQHF
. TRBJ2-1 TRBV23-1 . TGCGCCACCACCCCCCCGCGACACAGGGCCCTCAATGAGCAGTTCTTC CATTPPRHRALNEQFF
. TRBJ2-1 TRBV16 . TGTGCCAGCAGCTTCAGCGGCCTTAGGGACAATGAGCAGTTCTTC CASSFSGLRDNEQFF